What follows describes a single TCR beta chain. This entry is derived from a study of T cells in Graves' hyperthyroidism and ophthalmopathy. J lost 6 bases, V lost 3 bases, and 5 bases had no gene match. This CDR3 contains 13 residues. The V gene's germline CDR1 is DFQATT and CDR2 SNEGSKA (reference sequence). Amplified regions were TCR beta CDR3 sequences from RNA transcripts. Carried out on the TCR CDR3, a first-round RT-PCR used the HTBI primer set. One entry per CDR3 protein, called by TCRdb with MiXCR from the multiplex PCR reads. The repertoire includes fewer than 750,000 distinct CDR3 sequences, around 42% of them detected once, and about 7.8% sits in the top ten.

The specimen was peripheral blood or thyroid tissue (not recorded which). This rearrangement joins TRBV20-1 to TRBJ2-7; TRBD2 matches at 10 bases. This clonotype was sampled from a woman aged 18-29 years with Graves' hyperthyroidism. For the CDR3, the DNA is TGCAGTGCTAGTGCTAGCGGGAGTGGCGAGCAGTACTTC. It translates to CSASASGSGEQYF.